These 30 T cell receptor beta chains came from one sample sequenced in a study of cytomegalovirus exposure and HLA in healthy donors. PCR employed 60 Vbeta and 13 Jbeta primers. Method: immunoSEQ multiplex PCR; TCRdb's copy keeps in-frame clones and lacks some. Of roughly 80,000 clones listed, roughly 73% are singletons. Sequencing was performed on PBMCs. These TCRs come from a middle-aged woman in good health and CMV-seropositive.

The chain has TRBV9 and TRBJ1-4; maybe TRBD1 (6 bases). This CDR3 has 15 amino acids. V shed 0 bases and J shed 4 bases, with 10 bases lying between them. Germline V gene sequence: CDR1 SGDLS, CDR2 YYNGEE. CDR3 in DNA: TGTGCCAGCAGCGTAGCACAGGGAGATAATGAAAAACTGTTTTTT. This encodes CASSVAQGDNEKLFF.

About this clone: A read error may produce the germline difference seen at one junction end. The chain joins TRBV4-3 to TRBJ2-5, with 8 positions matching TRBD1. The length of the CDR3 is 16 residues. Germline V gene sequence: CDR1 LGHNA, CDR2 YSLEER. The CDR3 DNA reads TGCGCCGGCAGCCAAGATTGGCAGGGGGCGCGGGAGACCCAGTACTTC. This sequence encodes CAGSQDWQGARETQYF.

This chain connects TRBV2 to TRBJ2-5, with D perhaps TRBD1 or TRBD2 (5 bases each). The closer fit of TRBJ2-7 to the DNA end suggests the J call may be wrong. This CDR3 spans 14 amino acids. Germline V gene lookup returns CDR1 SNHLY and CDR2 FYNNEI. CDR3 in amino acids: CATREFLAFYEQYF. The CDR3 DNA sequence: TGTGCCACCAGGGAGTTTTTAGCCTTCTACGAGCAGTACTTC.

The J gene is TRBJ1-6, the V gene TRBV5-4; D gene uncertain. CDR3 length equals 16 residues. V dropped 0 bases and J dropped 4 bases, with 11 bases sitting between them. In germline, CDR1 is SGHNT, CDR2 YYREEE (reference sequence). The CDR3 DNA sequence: TGTGCCAGCAGCTTGGACCTAACGGGATATAATTCACCCCTCCACTTT. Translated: CASSLDLTGYNSPLHF.

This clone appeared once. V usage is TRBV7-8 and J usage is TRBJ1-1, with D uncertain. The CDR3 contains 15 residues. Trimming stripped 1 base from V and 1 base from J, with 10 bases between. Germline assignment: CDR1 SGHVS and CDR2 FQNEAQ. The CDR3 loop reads CASSLVRSQNTEAFF. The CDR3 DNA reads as TGTGCCAGCAGCTTAGTCCGGAGCCAGAACACTGAAGCTTTCTTT.

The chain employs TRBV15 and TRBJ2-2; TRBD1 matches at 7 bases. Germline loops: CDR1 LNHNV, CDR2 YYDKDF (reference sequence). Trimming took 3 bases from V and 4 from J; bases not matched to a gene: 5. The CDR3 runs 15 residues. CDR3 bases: TGTGCCACCAGCAGGCGGACAGGAACCACCGGGGAGCTGTTTTTT. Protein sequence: CATSRRTGTTGELFF.

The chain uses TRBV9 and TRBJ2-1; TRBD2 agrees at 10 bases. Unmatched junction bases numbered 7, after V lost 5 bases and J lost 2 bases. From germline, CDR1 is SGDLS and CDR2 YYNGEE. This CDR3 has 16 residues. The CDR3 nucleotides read TGTGCCAGCAGTTTAGAGCGGGAGGGCCCCTACAATGAGCAGTTCTTC. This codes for CASSLEREGPYNEQFF.

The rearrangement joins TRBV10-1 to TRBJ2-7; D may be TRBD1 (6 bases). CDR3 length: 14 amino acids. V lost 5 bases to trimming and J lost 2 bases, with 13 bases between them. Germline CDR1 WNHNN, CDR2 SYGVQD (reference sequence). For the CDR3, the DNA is TGCGCCAGCAGTATGTCAGGGGACACCTACGAGCAGTACTTC. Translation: CASSMSGDTYEQYF.

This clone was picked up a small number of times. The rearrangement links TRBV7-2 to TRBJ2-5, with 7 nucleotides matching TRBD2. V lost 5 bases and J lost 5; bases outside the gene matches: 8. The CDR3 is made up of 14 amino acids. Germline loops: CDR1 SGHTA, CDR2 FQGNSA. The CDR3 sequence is CASSLTSVRETQYF. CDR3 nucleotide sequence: TGTGCCAGCAGCCTAACTAGCGTCCGGGAGACCCAGTACTTC.

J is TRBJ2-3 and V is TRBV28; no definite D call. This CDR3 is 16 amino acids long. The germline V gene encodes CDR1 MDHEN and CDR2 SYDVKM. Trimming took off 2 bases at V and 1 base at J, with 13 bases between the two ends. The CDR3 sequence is CASSLTPISGTDTQYF. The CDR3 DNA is TGTGCCAGCAGTTTAACTCCTATCTCGGGCACAGATACGCAGTATTTT. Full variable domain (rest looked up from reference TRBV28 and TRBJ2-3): DVKVTQSSRYLVKRTGEKVFLECVQDMDHENMFWYRQDPGLGLRLIYFSYDVKMKEKGDIPEGYSVSREKKERFSLILESASTNQTSMYLCASSLTPISGTDTQYFGPGTRLTVL.

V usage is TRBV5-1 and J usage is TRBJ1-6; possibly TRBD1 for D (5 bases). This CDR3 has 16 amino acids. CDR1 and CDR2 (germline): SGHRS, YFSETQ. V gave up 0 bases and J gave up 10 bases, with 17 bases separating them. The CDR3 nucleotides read TGCGCCAGCAGCTTGGTCCCGCGCAGGGTGCGGTCACCCCTCCACTTT. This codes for CASSLVPRRVRSPLHF.

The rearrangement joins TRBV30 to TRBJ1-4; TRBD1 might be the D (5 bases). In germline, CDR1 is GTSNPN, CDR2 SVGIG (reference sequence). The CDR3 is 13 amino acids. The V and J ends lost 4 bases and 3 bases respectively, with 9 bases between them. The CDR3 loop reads CAWNGRANEKLFF. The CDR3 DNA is TGTGCCTGGAATGGCAGGGCTAATGAAAAACTGTTTTTT.

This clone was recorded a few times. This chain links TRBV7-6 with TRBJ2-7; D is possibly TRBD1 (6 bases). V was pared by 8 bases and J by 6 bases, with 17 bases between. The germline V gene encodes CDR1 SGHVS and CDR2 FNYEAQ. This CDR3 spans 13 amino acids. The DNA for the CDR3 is TGTGCCAGCCAGGGCAGGGGCATGGTCGAGCAGTACTTC. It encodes CASQGRGMVEQYF.

The CDR3 DNA is TGTGCCAGCAGTTTACCCGGGACAGGGAAGGAAAATTCACCCCTCCACTTT. Translation: CASSLPGTGKENSPLHF. This sequence joins TRBV27 and TRBJ1-6; 9 bases are shared with TRBD1. The V gene's germline CDR1 is MNHEY and CDR2 SMNVEV (reference sequence). The J segment lost 7 bases and the V segment lost 2 bases, leaving 9 bases of the junction unmatched. This CDR3 has 17 residues.

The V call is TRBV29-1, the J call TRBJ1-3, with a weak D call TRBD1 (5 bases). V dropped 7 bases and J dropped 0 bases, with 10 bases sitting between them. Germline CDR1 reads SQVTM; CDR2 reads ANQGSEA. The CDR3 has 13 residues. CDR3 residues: CSAFTGSGNTIYF. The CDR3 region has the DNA TGCAGCGCCTTTACAGGCTCTGGAAACACCATATATTTT.

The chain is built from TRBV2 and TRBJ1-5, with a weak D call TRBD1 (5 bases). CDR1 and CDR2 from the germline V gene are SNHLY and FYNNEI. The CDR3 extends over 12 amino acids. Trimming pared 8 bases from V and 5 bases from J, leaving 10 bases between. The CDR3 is CASRGVYQPQHF. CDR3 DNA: TGTGCCAGCCGGGGGGTTTATCAGCCCCAGCATTTT.

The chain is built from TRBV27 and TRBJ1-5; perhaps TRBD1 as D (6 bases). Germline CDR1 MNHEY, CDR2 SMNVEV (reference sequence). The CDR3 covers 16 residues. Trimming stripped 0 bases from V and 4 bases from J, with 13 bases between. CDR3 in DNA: TGTGCCAGCAGTTTATCGAAACAGGGAGGGAATCAGCCCCAGCATTTT. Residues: CASSLSKQGGNQPQHF.

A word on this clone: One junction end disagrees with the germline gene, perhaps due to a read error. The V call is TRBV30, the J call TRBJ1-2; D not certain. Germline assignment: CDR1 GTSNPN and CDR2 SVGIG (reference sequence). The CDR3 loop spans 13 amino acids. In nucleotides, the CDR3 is TGTGTCTGGAGTATTGGCGGGAGAGACGGCTACACCTTC. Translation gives CVWSIGGRDGYTF. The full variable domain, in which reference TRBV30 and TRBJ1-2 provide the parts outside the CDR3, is SQTIHQWPATLVQPVGSPLSLECTVEGTSNPNLYWYRQAAGRGLQLLFYSVGIGQISSEVPQNLSASRPQDRQFILSSKKLLLSDSGFYLCVWSIGGRDGYTFGSGTRLTVV.

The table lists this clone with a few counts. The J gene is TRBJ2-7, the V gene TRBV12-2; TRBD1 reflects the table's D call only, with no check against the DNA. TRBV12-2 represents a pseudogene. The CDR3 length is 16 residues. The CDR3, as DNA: TGTGCAAGTCGCCCGCCGGGACAGGGGGCTTCCTACGAGCAGTACTTC. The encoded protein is CASRPPGQGASYEQYF.

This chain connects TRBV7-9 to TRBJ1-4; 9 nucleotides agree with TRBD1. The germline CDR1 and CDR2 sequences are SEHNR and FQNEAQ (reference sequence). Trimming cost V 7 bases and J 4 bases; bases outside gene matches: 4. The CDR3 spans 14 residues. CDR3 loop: CASNKGQGNEKLFF. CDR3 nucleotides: TGTGCCAGCAACAAGGGACAGGGTAATGAAAAACTGTTTTTT.

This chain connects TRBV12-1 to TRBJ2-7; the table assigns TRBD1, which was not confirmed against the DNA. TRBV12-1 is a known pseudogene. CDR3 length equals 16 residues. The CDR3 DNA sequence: TGTGCCAGCAGCACGTACCACAGGGCTAACTCCTACGAGCAGTACTTC. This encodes CASSTYHRANSYEQYF.

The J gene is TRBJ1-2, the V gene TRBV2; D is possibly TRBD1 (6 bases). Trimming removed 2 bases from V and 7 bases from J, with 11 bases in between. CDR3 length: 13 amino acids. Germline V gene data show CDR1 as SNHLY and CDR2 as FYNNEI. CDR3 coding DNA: TGTGCCAGCAGTGAACAGGGGTATAGTGGCTACACCTTC. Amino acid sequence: CASSEQGYSGYTF.

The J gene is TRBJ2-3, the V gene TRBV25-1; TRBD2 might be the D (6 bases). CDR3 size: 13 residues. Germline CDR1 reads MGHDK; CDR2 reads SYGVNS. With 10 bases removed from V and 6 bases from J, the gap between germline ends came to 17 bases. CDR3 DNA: TGTGCCACCTCGGTGGGACTGCAGGATACGCAGTATTTT. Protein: CATSVGLQDTQYF. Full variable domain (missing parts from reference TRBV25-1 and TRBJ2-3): EADIYQTPRYLVIGTGKKITLECSQTMGHDKMYWYQQDPGMELHLIHYSYGVNSTEKGDLSSESTVSRIRTEHFPLTLESARPSHTSQYLCATSVGLQDTQYFGPGTRLTVL.

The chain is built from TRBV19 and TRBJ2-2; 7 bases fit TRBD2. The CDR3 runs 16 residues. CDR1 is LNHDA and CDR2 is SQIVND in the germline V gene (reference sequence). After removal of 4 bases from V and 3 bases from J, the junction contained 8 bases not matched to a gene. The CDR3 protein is CASSKPAGLDTGELFF. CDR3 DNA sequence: TGTGCCAGTAGTAAACCAGCGGGACTCGACACCGGGGAGCTGTTTTTT.

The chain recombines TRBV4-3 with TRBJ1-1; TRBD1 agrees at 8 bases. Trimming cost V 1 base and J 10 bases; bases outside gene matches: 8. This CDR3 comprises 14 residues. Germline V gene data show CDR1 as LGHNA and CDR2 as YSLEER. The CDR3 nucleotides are TGCGCCAGCAGCCAAGTAGGCGGACAGGGACGAGCTTTCTTT. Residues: CASSQVGGQGRAFF.

This CDR3 is CASSRDNPLNTEAFF. DNA for the CDR3: TGTGCCAGCAGCCGGGACAATCCGTTGAACACTGAAGCTTTCTTT. The chain is built from TRBV5-6 and TRBJ1-1, with a weak D call TRBD1 (6 bases). V lost 4 bases, J lost 0 bases, and 13 bases lay in between. Germline V gene data show CDR1 as SGHDT and CDR2 as YYEEEE. This CDR3 comprises 15 residues. The complete variable domain, with remaining parts taken from reference TRBV5-6 and TRBJ1-1, reads DAGVTQSPTHLIKTRGQQVTLRCSPKSGHDTVSWYQQALGQGPQFIFQYYEEEERQRGNFPDRFSGHQFPNYSSELNVNALLLGDSALYLCASSRDNPLNTEAFFGQGTRLTVV.

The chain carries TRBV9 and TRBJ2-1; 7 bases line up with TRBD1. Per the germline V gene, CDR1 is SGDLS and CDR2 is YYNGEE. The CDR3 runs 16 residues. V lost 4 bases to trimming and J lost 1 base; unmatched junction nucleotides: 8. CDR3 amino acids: CASSPDPRGSYNEQFF. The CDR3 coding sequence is TGTGCCAGCAGCCCGGACCCCAGGGGGTCCTACAATGAGCAGTTCTTC. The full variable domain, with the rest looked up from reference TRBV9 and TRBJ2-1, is DSGVTQTPKHLITATGQRVTLRCSPRSGDLSVYWYQQSLDQGLQFLIQYYNGEERAKGNILERFSAQQFPDLHSELNLSSLELGDSALYFCASSPDPRGSYNEQFFGPGTRLTVL.

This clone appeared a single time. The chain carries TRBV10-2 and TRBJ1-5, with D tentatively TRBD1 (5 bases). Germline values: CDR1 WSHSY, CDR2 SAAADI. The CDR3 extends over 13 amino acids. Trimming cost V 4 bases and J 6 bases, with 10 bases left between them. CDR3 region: CASSGQSTQPQHF. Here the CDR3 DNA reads TGCGCCAGCAGTGGACAGTCGACTCAGCCCCAGCATTTT.

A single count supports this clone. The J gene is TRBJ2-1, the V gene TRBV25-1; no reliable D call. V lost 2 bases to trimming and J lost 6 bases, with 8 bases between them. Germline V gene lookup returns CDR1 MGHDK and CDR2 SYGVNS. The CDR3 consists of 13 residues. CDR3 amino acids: CASSEGQINEQFF. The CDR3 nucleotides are TGTGCCAGCAGTGAAGGCCAGATCAATGAGCAGTTCTTC. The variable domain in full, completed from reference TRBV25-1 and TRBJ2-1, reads EADIYQTPRYLVIGTGKKITLECSQTMGHDKMYWYQQDPGMELHLIHYSYGVNSTEKGDLSSESTVSRIRTEHFPLTLESARPSHTSQYLCASSEGQINEQFFGPGTRLTVL.

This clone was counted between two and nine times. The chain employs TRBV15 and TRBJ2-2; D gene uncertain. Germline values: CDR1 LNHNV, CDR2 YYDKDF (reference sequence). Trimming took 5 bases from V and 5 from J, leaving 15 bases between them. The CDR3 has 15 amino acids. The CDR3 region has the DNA TGTGCCACCAGCGGATACGCGGCCTTAACCGGGGAGCTGTTTTTT. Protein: CATSGYAALTGELFF.